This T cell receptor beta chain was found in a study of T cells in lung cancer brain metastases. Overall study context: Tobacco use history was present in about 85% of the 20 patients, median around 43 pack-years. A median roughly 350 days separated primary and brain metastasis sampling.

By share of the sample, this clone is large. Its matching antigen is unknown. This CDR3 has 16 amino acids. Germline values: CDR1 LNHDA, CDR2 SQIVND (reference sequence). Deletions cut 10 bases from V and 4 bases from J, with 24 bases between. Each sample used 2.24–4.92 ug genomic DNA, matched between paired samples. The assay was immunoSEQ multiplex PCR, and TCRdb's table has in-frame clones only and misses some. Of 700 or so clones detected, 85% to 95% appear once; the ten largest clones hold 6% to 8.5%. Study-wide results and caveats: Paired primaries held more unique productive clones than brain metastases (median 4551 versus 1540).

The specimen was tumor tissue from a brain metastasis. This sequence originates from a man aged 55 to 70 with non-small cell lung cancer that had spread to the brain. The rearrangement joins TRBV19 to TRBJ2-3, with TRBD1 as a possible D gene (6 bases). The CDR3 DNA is TGTGCCACCACCGACCCCAGGGGTGGGTTGCCAGATACGCAGTATTTT. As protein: CATTDPRGGLPDTQYF.